One sample yielded the 21 T cell receptor beta chains listed below, sequenced in a study of T cell responses to AZD1222 COVID-19 vaccine. Produced via immunoSEQ multiplex PCR; TCRdb's table is partial and in-frame only. The top ten hold roughly 2.6% of the sample, which has 90,000 to 110,000 clones, 88% seen once. The sample was peripheral blood, taken on day 0 of AZD1222 vaccination. Receptor source: an adult in good health.

The gene calls are TRBV18 and TRBJ1-4; D is perhaps TRBD1 (6 bases). The V gene's germline CDR1 is KGHSH and CDR2 LQKENI. This CDR3 contains 16 residues. V dropped 4 bases and J dropped 5 bases, with 17 bases sitting between them. CDR3 nucleotides: TGTGCCAGCTCACTGGGACCGGGACAACGGAATGAAAAACTGTTTTTT. Its translation is CASSLGPGQRNEKLFF.

This clone was detected once. The chain uses TRBV5-5 and TRBJ2-7; a weak D match, TRBD1 (5 bases). V shed 5 bases and J shed 4 bases, with 19 bases lying between them. CDR1 and CDR2 from the germline V gene are SGHKS and YYEKEE (reference sequence). The CDR3 totals 15 residues. The CDR3 spells CASRFAGLGIYEQYF. The CDR3 nucleotides read TGTGCCAGCAGATTCGCAGGGTTGGGTATTTACGAGCAGTACTTC.

This chain joins TRBV10-3 and TRBJ2-1, with 9 bases matching TRBD2. This CDR3 contains 18 residues. CDR1 is ENHRY and CDR2 is SYGVKD in the germline V gene. Trimming removed 9 bases from V and 2 bases from J; junction bases left unmatched: 17. The CDR3 sequence: CAINSKAGGGAAYNEQFF. The CDR3 DNA reads TGTGCCATAAACTCCAAAGCGGGCGGGGGGGCCGCCTACAATGAGCAGTTCTTC.

In DNA form, the CDR3 reads TGTGCCAGCAGCGCCAGGTGGGGGGAAATCTATGGCTACACCTTC. Translated, it gives CASSARWGEIYGYTF. The chain carries TRBV6-5 and TRBJ1-2, with D tentatively TRBD1 (5 bases). CDR1 is MNHEY, CDR2 SVGAGI, per germline. V was pared by 6 bases and J by 4 bases, with 18 bases between. CDR3 size: 15 residues.

The chain combines TRBV28 with TRBJ1-3, with 7 bases identical to TRBD1. CDR1 is MDHEN, CDR2 SYDVKM, per germline. V shed 6 bases, J shed 2 bases, and the junction held 4 bases outside the gene matches. The CDR3 is made up of 14 amino acids. The CDR3 bases are TGTGCCAGCAGCTTAGGGGGCACTGGAAACACCATATATTTT. Translation gives CASSLGGTGNTIYF.

This chain joins TRBV4-2 and TRBJ1-3; no clear D gene. The CDR3 spans 16 residues. V dropped 9 bases and J dropped 0 bases, with 18 bases sitting between them. The V gene's germline CDR1 is LGHNA and CDR2 YNFKEQ. For the CDR3, the DNA is TGTGCCAGTACCCGGGAGCAGGCCGACTCTGGAAACACCATATATTTT. It encodes CASTREQADSGNTIYF.

The V gene is TRBV10-1, the J gene TRBJ1-6, with no clear D. The V gene lost 5 bases and the J gene lost 10 bases, with 18 bases spanning the gap. The CDR3 contains 15 residues. Germline V gene data show CDR1 as WNHNN and CDR2 as SYGVQD (reference sequence). The chain's CDR3 is CASSKSLGGASPLHF. The CDR3 region has the DNA TGCGCCAGCAGTAAGAGCCTCGGTGGAGCGTCACCCCTCCACTTT.

CDR3: CASSRRGHGYGYTF. The CDR3 coding sequence is TGTGCCAGCAGTCGCAGGGGGCATGGCTATGGCTACACCTTC. The V gene is TRBV28, the J gene TRBJ1-2, with 8 bases lining up with TRBD1. The CDR3 has 14 amino acids. Germline CDR1 is MDHEN and CDR2 is SYDVKM. Germline trimming cut 5 bases from V and 4 bases from J; bases unmatched to any gene: 6.

For the CDR3, the DNA is TGTGCCAGCAGCCAAGCGGTCTCTGGCAGTACGCAGTATTTT. It encodes CASSQAVSGSTQYF. This chain links TRBV3-1 (or the pseudogene TRBV3-2) with TRBJ2-3; no reliable D call. V lost 1 base, J lost 8 bases, and 13 bases lay in between. The length of the CDR3 is 14 residues. Germline V gives CDR1 LGHDT, CDR2 YNNKEL (reference sequence).

CDR3 protein: CASSLVGGGLQETQYF. CDR3 sequence (DNA): TGTGCCAGCAGCTTAGTTGGGGGAGGGTTGCAAGAGACCCAGTACTTC. The chain links TRBV7-2 to TRBJ2-5; 7 bases agree with TRBD2. CDR3 size: 16 residues. Germline trimming cut 1 base from V and 2 bases from J; bases unmatched to any gene: 7. Germline-derived CDR1 and CDR2 are SGHTA and FQGNSA.

The chain links TRBV5-1 to TRBJ1-4; 8 bases align to TRBD1. Losses at the gene ends were 5 bases for V and 5 bases for J; bases not matched to a gene: 5. The V gene's germline CDR1 is SGHRS and CDR2 YFSETQ. This CDR3 has 14 residues. The CDR3: CASSRDRRNEKLFF. For the CDR3, the DNA is TGCGCCAGCAGTAGGGACAGGAGAAATGAAAAACTGTTTTTT.

This chain connects TRBV3-1 (or the pseudogene TRBV3-2) to TRBJ2-3; 7 bases match TRBD2. The CDR3 runs 16 residues. The germline V gene encodes CDR1 LGHDT and CDR2 YNNKEL (reference sequence). J was trimmed by 2 bases and V by 1 base; bases with no gene match: 6. CDR3 in amino acids: CASSQGGSGFTDTQYF. For the CDR3, the DNA is TGTGCCAGCAGCCAAGGTGGTAGCGGGTTCACAGATACGCAGTATTTT.

This rearrangement joins TRBV3-1 (or the pseudogene TRBV3-2) to TRBJ2-1; D is undetermined. Germline assignment: CDR1 LGHDT and CDR2 YNNKEL (reference sequence). V was trimmed by 2 bases and J by 4 bases, leaving 3 bases between them. CDR3 length equals 12 residues. The chain's CDR3 is CASSQRYNEQFF. The CDR3 nucleotides are TGTGCCAGCAGCCAAAGGTACAATGAGCAGTTCTTC.

The chain has TRBV11-3 and TRBJ1-3; 8 positions agree with TRBD1. Losses at the gene ends were 4 bases for V and 15 bases for J; bases not matched to a gene: 11. In germline, CDR1 is SGHNT, CDR2 YENEEA. The length of the CDR3 is 13 residues. The chain's CDR3 is CASSYPGQAPKYF. The CDR3 nucleotides are TGTGCCAGCAGCTACCCGGGACAGGCACCAAAATATTTT.

DNA of the CDR3: TGTGCCACCAGCAGGGGCCTGGATGGGGCAGACGGCTACACCTTC. Protein sequence: CATSRGLDGADGYTF. The chain links TRBV15 to TRBJ1-2, with a weak D call TRBD1 (5 bases). CDR3 length equals 15 residues. CDR1 is LNHNV, CDR2 YYDKDF, per germline (reference sequence). V was pared by 3 bases and J by 8 bases, with 19 bases between.

This clone was observed a few times. This chain connects TRBV11-2 to TRBJ2-4, with 12 bases identical to TRBD1. The CDR3 runs 20 residues. CDR1 and CDR2 (germline): SGHAT, FQNNGV. The trim removed 0 bases at V and 0 bases at J, leaving 9 bases unmatched. The CDR3 region is CASSLEPGTGGAVAKNIQYF. Written as DNA, the CDR3 is TGTGCCAGCAGCTTAGAACCCGGGACAGGGGGCGCGGTAGCCAAAAACATTCAGTACTTC.

The chain links TRBV7-8 to TRBJ2-3; the D is unclear. CDR3 length: 17 amino acids. Trimming pared 2 bases from V and 2 bases from J, leaving 17 bases between. Germline lookup yields CDR1 SGHVS and CDR2 FQNEAQ. This chain's CDR3 is CASSLLRTRPTTDTQYF. The CDR3 coding sequence is TGTGCCAGCAGCTTACTTAGGACGCGCCCAACCACAGATACGCAGTATTTT.

This clone appeared a single time. A junction boundary mismatches the germline segment, possibly from a read error. This chain connects TRBV7-7 to TRBJ2-3, with 7 bases identical to TRBD2. Germline V CDR1 and CDR2: SSHAT, FNYEAQ (reference sequence). CDR3 length equals 16 residues. Here the CDR3 DNA reads TGTGCTAGCAGCCCCGGCGAAGGGAGGGACACAGATACGCAGTATTTT. Protein product: CASSPGEGRDTDTQYF. The whole variable domain, remainder taken from reference TRBV7-7 and TRBJ2-3, is GAGVSQSPRYKVTKRGQDVTLRCDPISSHATLYWYQQALGQGPEFLTYFNYEAQPDKSGLPSDRFSAERPEGSISTLTIQRTEQRDSAMYRCASSPGEGRDTDTQYFGPGTRLTVL.

The chain has TRBV6-2 or TRBV6-3 and TRBJ1-2, with TRBD1 as a possible D gene (6 bases). The CDR3 covers 15 residues. Trimming pared 5 bases from V and 4 bases from J, leaving 17 bases between. Germline V gene lookup returns CDR1 MNHEY and CDR2 SVGEGT. The CDR3 DNA follows: TGTGCCAGCAGTAAAACAGGGACGGGAGGCTATGGCTACACCTTC. This codes for CASSKTGTGGYGYTF.

The chain recombines TRBV10-2 with TRBJ2-7, with a possible D match to TRBD1 (6 bases). V was shortened by 6 bases and J by 6 bases, with 18 bases between the two germline ends. Germline V gene sequence: CDR1 WSHSY, CDR2 SAAADI. The CDR3 is made up of 14 amino acids. In nucleotides, the CDR3 is TGCGCCAGCAGACTACAGGGAAAACTCGGCGAGCAGTACTTC. This translates into CASRLQGKLGEQYF.

The chain links TRBV10-3 to TRBJ1-1; D is unclear. Germline CDR1 is ENHRY and CDR2 is SYGVKD. With 4 bases removed from V and 7 bases from J, the gap between germline ends came to 10 bases. This CDR3 comprises 12 residues. CDR3 amino acids: CAISAGSSEAFF. The CDR3, as DNA: TGTGCCATCAGTGCGGGGTCGAGTGAAGCTTTCTTT.